This entry lists 24 T cell receptor beta chains sequenced from one sample in a study of T cells after yellow fever vaccination. TCRdb processed the 5' RACE reads anew with MiXCR; each CDR3 protein has one entry. The data show hundreds of thousands of distinct CDR3 sequences, about a fifth seen once. This specimen was PBMCs, taken 15 days after the yellow fever booster vaccination. The receptors here all came from a young man who received the YFV17D yellow fever vaccine.

A few counts support this clonotype. The rearrangement joins TRBV27 to TRBJ2-7, with a tentative D call TRBD2 (6 bases). The CDR3 totals 14 residues. Germline V lookup: CDR1 MNHEY, CDR2 SMNVEV (reference sequence). V was clipped by 3 bases and J by 3 bases, with 12 bases between them. CDR3 in DNA: TGTGCCAGCAGTTTCGGGACTGCGGACTACGAGCAGTACTTC. Its translation: CASSFGTADYEQYF.

The chain recombines TRBV5-1 with TRBJ1-2, with D perhaps TRBD1 (5 bases). In germline, CDR1 is SGHRS, CDR2 YFSETQ. CDR3 length: 12 amino acids. Trimming pared 4 bases from V and 7 bases from J, leaving 11 bases between. The CDR3 DNA sequence: TGCGCCAGCAGCCCGGGGGAAGGTGGCTACACCTTC. Translation gives CASSPGEGGYTF.

This chain connects TRBV29-1 to TRBJ2-2; D uncertain. The CDR3 length is 15 residues. The germline gives CDR1 SQVTM, CDR2 ANQGSEA. Trimming took 0 bases from V and 5 from J, leaving 13 bases between them. The CDR3 DNA reads TGCAGCGTTGAAGATCCGAGTAGTCCGACCGGGGAGCTGTTTTTT. Protein product: CSVEDPSSPTGELFF.

V gene TRBV6-1 combines with J gene TRBJ2-3; D ambiguous. The CDR3 extends over 17 amino acids. Germline V lookup: CDR1 MNHNS, CDR2 SASEGT. Deletions cut 3 bases from V and 2 bases from J, with 18 bases between. The CDR3 reads CASSERGSQFFTDTQYF. In DNA form, the CDR3 reads TGTGCCAGCAGTGAGAGAGGCTCTCAATTCTTCACAGATACGCAGTATTTT.

V is TRBV5-4 and J is TRBJ2-3; no firm D call. The CDR3 is 13 amino acids. Trimming took 0 bases from V and 6 from J, leaving 8 bases between them. Germline V CDR1 and CDR2: SGHNT, YYREEE (reference sequence). In DNA, the CDR3 is TGTGCCAGCAGCTTGGCCACGCAGGATACGCAGTATTTT. Protein: CASSLATQDTQYF.

This clonotype has ten or more counts. The chain uses TRBV30 and TRBJ2-7; D is undetermined. Germline lookup yields CDR1 GTSNPN and CDR2 SVGIG (reference sequence). The CDR3 loop spans 16 amino acids. V lost 3 bases to trimming and J lost 2 bases, with 20 bases between them. The CDR3 loop reads CAWRLFAANSAYEQYF. The CDR3 DNA reads TGTGCCTGGAGACTGTTTGCAGCCAACTCGGCCTACGAGCAGTACTTC.

The chain carries TRBV19 and TRBJ1-1, with D possibly being TRBD1 (5 bases). The V end lost 1 base, the J end lost 0 bases, and 18 bases lay between the germline ends. This CDR3 comprises 18 residues. Germline loops: CDR1 LNHDA, CDR2 SQIVND (reference sequence). The CDR3 DNA is TGTGCCAGTAGTATAGGAGTTGGGGAGGGACCAATGAACACTGAAGCTTTCTTT. Translation gives CASSIGVGEGPMNTEAFF.

This clonotype was seen only a few times. The chain has TRBV10-3 and TRBJ2-1; no firm D call. This CDR3 comprises 13 residues. Germline-derived CDR1 and CDR2 are ENHRY and SYGVKD. V was clipped by 0 bases and J by 8 bases, with 8 bases between them. CDR3 loop: CAISESTNYEQFF. CDR3 bases: TGTGCCATCAGTGAGTCGACCAACTATGAGCAGTTCTTC.

The rearrangement joins TRBV7-2 to TRBJ2-7, with a possible D match to TRBD1 (6 bases). Germline loops: CDR1 SGHTA, CDR2 FQGNSA. Trimming removed 5 bases at V and 5 bases at J, with 16 bases between. The CDR3 totals 14 residues. The CDR3 region is CASSTRQDRNEQYF. DNA for the CDR3: TGTGCCAGCAGCACTCGACAGGATCGTAACGAGCAGTACTTC.

This clonotype was seen at least ten times. V gene TRBV27 combines with J gene TRBJ2-1; D possibly corresponds to TRBD2 (6 bases). V was cut by 3 bases and J by 8 bases, with 11 bases left in between. CDR3 length: 13 residues. The germline CDR1 and CDR2 sequences are MNHEY and SMNVEV (reference sequence). The CDR3 region has the DNA TGTGCCAGCAGTTTCTCATCTAGCGATGAGCAGTTCTTC. Protein sequence: CASSFSSSDEQFF.

The chain couples TRBV12-3 or TRBV12-4 to TRBJ2-3; 7 bases are shared with TRBD1. This CDR3 is 15 amino acids long. Trimming at V came to 5 bases and at J to 1 base, leaving 6 bases not matched to a gene. The CDR3 is CASSPGTAGTDTQYF. The CDR3 DNA reads as TGTGCCAGCAGTCCGGGGACAGCAGGCACAGATACGCAGTATTTT.

This clonotype was seen more than once but under ten times. V gene TRBV11-2 combines with J gene TRBJ2-7; 8 bases are shared with TRBD1. The CDR3 contains 14 residues. CDR1 is SGHAT, CDR2 FQNNGV, per germline. The V segment lost 1 base and the J segment 5 bases; nucleotides outside the gene matches: 4. For the CDR3, the DNA is TGTGCCAGCAGCTTAGTGACAGGGGCGAACGAGCAGTACTTC. Its protein product is CASSLVTGANEQYF.

The rearrangement joins TRBV5-5 to TRBJ2-1; D is possibly TRBD2 (6 bases). CDR3 length: 13 residues. Germline-derived CDR1 and CDR2 are SGHKS and YYEKEE (reference sequence). V was clipped by 1 base and J by 7 bases, with 9 bases between them. DNA for the CDR3: TGTGCCAGCAGCTTGCCGGGGACTAATGAGCAGTTCTTC. Translated, it gives CASSLPGTNEQFF.

The chain has TRBV12-3 or TRBV12-4 and TRBJ1-5; TRBD1 might be the D (5 bases). The CDR3 length is 13 residues. V shed 6 bases and J shed 8 bases, with 14 bases lying between them. The CDR3 nucleotides read TGTGCCAGCAGCCGACAGCGCCTTGAGCCCCAGCATTTT. It specifies CASSRQRLEPQHF.

There are a few counts of this clonotype. The chain recombines TRBV11-3 with TRBJ2-1, with D tentatively TRBD1 or TRBD2 (5 bases each). Germline CDR1 and CDR2: SGHNT and YENEEA. The CDR3 sequence is 15 residues long. V lost 6 bases and J 4 bases, leaving 16 bases between the germline ends. The CDR3 reads CASSSEGTFYNEQFF. CDR3 nucleotide sequence: TGTGCCAGCAGTTCTGAGGGGACGTTTTACAATGAGCAGTTCTTC.

This clonotype was detected once. The chain is built from TRBV7-9 and TRBJ2-7; D not resolved. From germline, CDR1 is SEHNR and CDR2 FQNEAQ (reference sequence). Trimming shortened V by 1 base and J by 3 bases, and 7 bases separated the two germline ends. CDR3 length: 13 residues. CDR3 in amino acids: CASSLVSNYEQYF. CDR3 DNA: TGTGCCAGCAGCTTAGTTAGCAACTACGAGCAGTACTTC.

The V gene is TRBV9, the J gene TRBJ2-7, with D unresolved. The CDR3 spans 11 residues. V was clipped by 0 bases and J by 6 bases, with 4 bases between them. Germline V gene lookup returns CDR1 SGDLS and CDR2 YYNGEE. Written as DNA, the CDR3 is TGTGCCAGCAGCGTAGTCGGCGAGCAGTACTTC. It specifies CASSVVGEQYF.

This sequence joins TRBV29-1 and TRBJ1-1; no clear D. CDR3 size: 12 residues. Trimming stripped 4 bases from V and 1 base from J, with 7 bases between. The V gene's germline CDR1 is SQVTM and CDR2 ANQGSEA. The CDR3 sequence is CSVGTRNTEAFF. The CDR3 nucleotides are TGCAGCGTTGGGACCAGGAACACTGAAGCTTTCTTT.

The chain employs TRBV29-1 and TRBJ2-3; 7 nucleotides match TRBD2. With 7 bases clipped from V and 6 bases from J, the junction kept 7 bases outside the gene matches. The V gene's germline CDR1 is SQVTM and CDR2 ANQGSEA. This CDR3 contains 12 residues. As DNA, the CDR3 is TGCAGCGCTCGGACTAGTAGGGATACGCAGTATTTT. Translating gives CSARTSRDTQYF.

This clonotype was seen a few times. The rearrangement joins TRBV7-3 to TRBJ2-3; no firm D call. CDR3 size: 13 residues. The ends were cut back, 0 bases at V and 6 bases at J, with 7 bases in the middle. Germline CDR1 reads SGHTA; CDR2 reads FQGTGA. The CDR3 DNA is TGTGCCAGCAGCTTAACGTTTTACGATACGCAGTATTTT. Translated, it gives CASSLTFYDTQYF.

The chain carries TRBV6-5 and TRBJ2-2, with 7 bases aligning to TRBD2. The length of the CDR3 is 16 residues. V lost 1 base, J lost 6 bases, and 8 bases stayed unmatched. Germline values: CDR1 MNHEY, CDR2 SVGAGI. CDR3 in amino acids: CASSYWWEGPPGELFF. CDR3 nucleotide sequence: TGTGCCAGCAGTTACTGGTGGGAGGGCCCTCCCGGGGAGCTGTTTTTT.

CDR3 nucleotide sequence: TGTGCCAGCAGTCAGACTGGAAACACCATATATTTT. This translates into CASSQTGNTIYF. The chain joins TRBV12-3 or TRBV12-4 to TRBJ1-3; D gene ambiguous. V lost 5 bases and J lost 2, with 4 bases in between. This CDR3 comprises 12 residues.

This clonotype has only a few counts. The CDR3 reads CASSLMGPGLNIQYF. CDR3 DNA sequence: TGTGCCAGCAGCTTGATGGGACCAGGTTTAAACATTCAGTACTTC. This chain links TRBV5-6 with TRBJ2-4; D is perhaps TRBD1 or TRBD2 (5 bases each). Germline V gene lookup returns CDR1 SGHDT and CDR2 YYEEEE. Trimming removed 1 base at V and 6 bases at J, with 14 bases between. The CDR3 has 15 residues.

This clonotype was seen only a few times. The chain employs TRBV7-2 and TRBJ2-7; D may match TRBD1 or TRBD2 (5 bases each). Trimming removed 8 bases from V and 2 bases from J, with 13 bases in between. Germline V gives CDR1 SGHTA, CDR2 FQGNSA. CDR3 length: 13 amino acids. The CDR3 loop is CASGRDLTYEQYF. CDR3 in DNA: TGTGCCAGCGGCAGGGACCTTACCTACGAGCAGTACTTC.